Reported below is one T cell receptor beta chain. Each participant's cohort was designated according to participant-reported clinical history. The data are from a study of blood T cell repertoires in COVID-19. For the study at large: Collection of acute and convalescent COVID-19 samples took place in the United States, Italy and Spain.

In the study's own analysis: Reference gene primer amplification gave estimated nucleated cell counts. Profiling relied on immunoSEQ multiplex PCR, and the TCRdb table lists in-frame clones only, not all of them. That table furnishes V, J and clone size, whereas the DNA furnished D and trimming. The sample holds approximately 150,000 clones, about 90% seen once. The V gene's germline CDR1 is LNHDA and CDR2 SQIVND (reference sequence). V lost 3 bases, J lost 7 bases, and 27 bases lay in between. The CDR3 is 18 residues long. Sequenced: PBMCs or T cells enriched from blood (not recorded which). The clonotype was recovered from a woman in her thirties or forties who had been exposed to COVID-19. The V gene is TRBV19, the J gene TRBJ1-2, with a tentative D call TRBD1 (5 bases). The CDR3 DNA reads TGTGCCAGTAGTATCCTTAACCCCCGACGCGGCAGGGCTTCTGGCTACACCTTC. This codes for CASSILNPRRGRASGYTF.